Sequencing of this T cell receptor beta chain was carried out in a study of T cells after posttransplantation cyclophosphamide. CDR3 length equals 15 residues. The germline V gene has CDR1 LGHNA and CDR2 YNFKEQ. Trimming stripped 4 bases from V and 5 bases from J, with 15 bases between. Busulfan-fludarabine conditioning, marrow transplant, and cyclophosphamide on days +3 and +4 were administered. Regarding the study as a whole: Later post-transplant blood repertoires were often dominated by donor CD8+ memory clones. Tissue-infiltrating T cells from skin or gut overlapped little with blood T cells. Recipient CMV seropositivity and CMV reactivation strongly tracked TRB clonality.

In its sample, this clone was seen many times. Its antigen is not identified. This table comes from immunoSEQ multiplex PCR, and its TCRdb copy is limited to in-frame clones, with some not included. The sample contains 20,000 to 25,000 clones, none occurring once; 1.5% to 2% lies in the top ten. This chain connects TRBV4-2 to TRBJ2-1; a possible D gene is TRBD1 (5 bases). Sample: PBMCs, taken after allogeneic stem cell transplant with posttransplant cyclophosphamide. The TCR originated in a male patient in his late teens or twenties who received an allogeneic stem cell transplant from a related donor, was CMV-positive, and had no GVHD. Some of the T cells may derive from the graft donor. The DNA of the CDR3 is TGTGCCAGCAGCCTTAGGACAACTCCTGACAATGAGCAGTTCTTC. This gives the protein CASSLRTTPDNEQFF.